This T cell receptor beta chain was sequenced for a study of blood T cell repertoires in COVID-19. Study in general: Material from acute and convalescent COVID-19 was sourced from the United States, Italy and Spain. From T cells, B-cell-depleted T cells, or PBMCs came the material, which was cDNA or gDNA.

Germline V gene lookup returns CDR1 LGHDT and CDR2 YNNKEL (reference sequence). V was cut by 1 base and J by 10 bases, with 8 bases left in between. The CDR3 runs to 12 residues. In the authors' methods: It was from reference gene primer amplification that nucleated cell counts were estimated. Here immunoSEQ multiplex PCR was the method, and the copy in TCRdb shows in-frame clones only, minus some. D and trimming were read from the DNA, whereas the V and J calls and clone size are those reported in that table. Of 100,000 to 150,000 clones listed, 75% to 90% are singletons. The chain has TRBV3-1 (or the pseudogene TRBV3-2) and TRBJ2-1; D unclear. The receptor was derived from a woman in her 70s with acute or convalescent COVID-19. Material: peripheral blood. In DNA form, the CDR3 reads TGTGCCAGCAGCCAAGTAACACAGGAGCAGTTCTTC. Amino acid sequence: CASSQVTQEQFF.